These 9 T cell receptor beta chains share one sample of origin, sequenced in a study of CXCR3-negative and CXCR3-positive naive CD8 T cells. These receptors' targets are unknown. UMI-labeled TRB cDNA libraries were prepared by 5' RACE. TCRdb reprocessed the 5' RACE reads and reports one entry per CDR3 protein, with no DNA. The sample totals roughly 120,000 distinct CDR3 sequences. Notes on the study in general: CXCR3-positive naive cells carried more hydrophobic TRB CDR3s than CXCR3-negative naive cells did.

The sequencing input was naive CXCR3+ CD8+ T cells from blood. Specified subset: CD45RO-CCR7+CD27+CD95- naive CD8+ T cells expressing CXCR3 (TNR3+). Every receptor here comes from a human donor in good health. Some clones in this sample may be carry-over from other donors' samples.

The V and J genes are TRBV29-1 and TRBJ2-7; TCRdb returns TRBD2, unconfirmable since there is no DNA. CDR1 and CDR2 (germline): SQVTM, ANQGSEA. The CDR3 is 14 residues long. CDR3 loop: CSVAGLAGVYEQYF.

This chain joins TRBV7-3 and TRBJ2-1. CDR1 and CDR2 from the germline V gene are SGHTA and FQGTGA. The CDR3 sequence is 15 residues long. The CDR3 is CASSVPQAGRNEQFF.

The CDR3 protein is CASSLLAPGDTYEQYF. The genes are TRBV7-9 and TRBJ2-7; TCRdb's assignment of TRBD2 cannot be checked, as there is no DNA. Germline V gene data show CDR1 as SEHNR and CDR2 as FQNEAQ (reference sequence). CDR3 length equals 16 residues.

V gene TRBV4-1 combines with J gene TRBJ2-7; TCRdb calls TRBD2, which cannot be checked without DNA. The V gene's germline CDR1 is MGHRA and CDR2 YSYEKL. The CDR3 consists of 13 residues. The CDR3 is CASSQAGRYEQYF.

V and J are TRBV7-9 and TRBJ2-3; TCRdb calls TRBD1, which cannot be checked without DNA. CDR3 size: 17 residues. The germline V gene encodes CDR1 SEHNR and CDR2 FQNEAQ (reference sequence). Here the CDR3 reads CASSPLPGWGGTDTQYF.

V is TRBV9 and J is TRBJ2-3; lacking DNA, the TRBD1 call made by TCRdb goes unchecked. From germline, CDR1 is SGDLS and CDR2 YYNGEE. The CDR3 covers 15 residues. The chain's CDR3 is CASSYGDSFTDTQYF.

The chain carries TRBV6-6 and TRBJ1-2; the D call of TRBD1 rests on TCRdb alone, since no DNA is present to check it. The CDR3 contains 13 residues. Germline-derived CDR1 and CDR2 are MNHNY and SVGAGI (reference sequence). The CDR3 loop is CASSPDGGWGYTF.

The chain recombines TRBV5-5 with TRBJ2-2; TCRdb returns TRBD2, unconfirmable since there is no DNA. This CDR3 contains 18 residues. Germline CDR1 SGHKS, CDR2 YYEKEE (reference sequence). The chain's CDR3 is CASTLRGPGGLGTGELFF.

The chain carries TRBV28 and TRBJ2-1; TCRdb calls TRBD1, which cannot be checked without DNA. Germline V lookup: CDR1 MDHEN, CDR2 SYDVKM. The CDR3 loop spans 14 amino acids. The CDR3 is CASTLGQSYNEQFF. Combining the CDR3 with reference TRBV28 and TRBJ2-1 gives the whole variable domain DVKVTQSSRYLVKRTGEKVFLECVQDMDHENMFWYRQDPGLGLRLIYFSYDVKMKEKGDIPEGYSVSREKKERFSLILESASTNQTSMYLCASTLGQSYNEQFFGPGTRLTVL.